These 29 T cell receptor beta chains came from one sample sequenced in a study of neoadjuvant nivolumab and ipilimumab in lung cancer. The data were produced by immunoSEQ multiplex PCR, yet TCRdb's version contains in-frame clones alone and is incomplete. The table records around 24,000 clones, approximately 78% of them present only once. Sequenced material: tumor tissue, taken after neoadjuvant nivolumab, alone or with ipilimumab, at or shortly before surgery. The receptors here all came from an adult with non-small cell lung cancer.

V is TRBV2 and J is TRBJ2-3; D remains unclear. CDR3 length equals 15 residues. V was trimmed by 5 bases and J by 1 base, leaving 13 bases between them. The germline gives CDR1 SNHLY, CDR2 FYNNEI. CDR3 amino acids: CASSLAALGTDTQYF. Here the CDR3 DNA reads TGTGCCAGCAGTTTAGCAGCCCTTGGCACAGATACGCAGTATTTT.

The CDR3 nucleotides read TGCGCCAGCAGCTTGGGGGGGACAGGGATTTCCTACGAGCAGTACTTC. This codes for CASSLGGTGISYEQYF. The chain is built from TRBV5-1 and TRBJ2-7; 9 bases line up with TRBD1. Germline V lookup: CDR1 SGHRS, CDR2 YFSETQ. The CDR3 sequence is 16 residues long. The trim removed 0 bases at V and 1 base at J, leaving 5 bases unmatched.

The chain combines TRBV19 with TRBJ2-1; 10 nucleotides align to TRBD2. The germline V gene has CDR1 LNHDA and CDR2 SQIVND (reference sequence). This CDR3 comprises 14 residues. J gave up 10 bases and V 3 bases, and 6 bases lay outside the gene matches. In DNA form, the CDR3 reads TGTGCCAGTAGTATCCTAGCGGGAGAAGTGGAGCAGTTCTTC. Its translation: CASSILAGEVEQFF.

This chain links TRBV7-8 with TRBJ2-7; unclear D gene. The CDR3 length is 15 residues. Germline-derived CDR1 and CDR2 are SGHVS and FQNEAQ. The V end lost 1 base, the J end lost 2 bases, and 12 bases lay between the germline ends. The CDR3 DNA is TGTGCCAGCAGCTTAGTTGTTCCAGCCACCTACGAGCAGTACTTC. It yields the protein CASSLVVPATYEQYF.

Details on this clone: One end of the junction is discordant with germline, which a read error may explain. The V and J genes are TRBV7-7 and TRBJ2-5, with 10 nucleotides matching TRBD2. The CDR3 covers 14 residues. Germline V gives CDR1 SSHAT, CDR2 FNYEAQ (reference sequence). The CDR3 loop is CASSPQLAGFTQYF. CDR3 bases: TGTGCTAGCAGCCCCCAACTAGCGGGATTCACCCAGTACTTC.

V and J are TRBV2 and TRBJ2-3, with D unclear. The CDR3 extends over 13 amino acids. V was pared by 10 bases and J by 1 base, with 12 bases between. The germline CDR1 and CDR2 sequences are SNHLY and FYNNEI. This CDR3 is CANKGSGTDTQYF. DNA for the CDR3: TGTGCCAACAAAGGCTCCGGCACAGATACGCAGTATTTT. The full variable domain, completed using reference TRBV2 and TRBJ2-3, is EPEVTQTPSHQVTQMGQEVILRCVPISNHLYFYWYRQILGQKVEFLVSFYNNEISEKSEIFDDQFSVERPDGSNFTLKIRSTKLEDSAMYFCANKGSGTDTQYFGPGTRLTVL.

The chain has TRBV19 and TRBJ2-2; D gene unclear. The CDR3 totals 14 residues. With 3 bases removed from V and 1 base from J, the gap between germline ends came to 6 bases. CDR1 is LNHDA and CDR2 is SQIVND in the germline V gene (reference sequence). The CDR3 spells CASSISLNTGELFF. CDR3 DNA: TGTGCCAGTAGTATCTCCCTGAACACCGGGGAGCTGTTTTTT.

The gene calls are TRBV15 and TRBJ2-2, with no clear D. Trimming left V 0 bases short and J 7 bases short, with 15 bases between. The CDR3 is made up of 16 amino acids. CDR1 is LNHNV and CDR2 is YYDKDF in the germline V gene (reference sequence). The CDR3 protein is CATSRDHTLVIGELFF. The CDR3 nucleotides read TGTGCCACCAGCAGAGATCACACTTTAGTTATCGGGGAGCTGTTTTTT.

The chain joins TRBV18 to TRBJ1-1; D remains ambiguous. Trimming removed 1 base from V and 4 bases from J, with 13 bases in between. This CDR3 contains 15 residues. In germline, CDR1 is KGHSH, CDR2 LQKENI. CDR3 region: CASSPLKGRGTEAFF. CDR3 nucleotides: TGTGCCAGCTCACCACTAAAGGGCCGTGGCACTGAAGCTTTCTTT.

This clone was seen a handful of times. The gene calls are TRBV9 and TRBJ2-3, with D unclear. V dropped 4 bases and J dropped 3 bases, with 9 bases sitting between them. The CDR3 runs 13 residues. Germline CDR1 and CDR2: SGDLS and YYNGEE. The CDR3, as DNA: TGTGCCAGCAGCCTCTCCAGGACAGATACGCAGTATTTT. Translated: CASSLSRTDTQYF.

The chain uses TRBV7-3 and TRBJ2-1; no clear D gene. Trimming pared 0 bases from V and 3 bases from J, leaving 6 bases between. The germline V gene has CDR1 SGHTA and CDR2 FQGTGA. The CDR3 is made up of 14 amino acids. CDR3 loop: CASSLTQNYNEQFF. In DNA, the CDR3 is TGTGCCAGCAGCTTAACACAGAACTACAATGAGCAGTTCTTC.

The V and J genes are TRBV5-1 and TRBJ2-2; 8 bases map to TRBD2. The CDR3 contains 14 residues. With 7 bases clipped from V and 5 bases from J, the junction kept 7 bases outside the gene matches. Germline V gene sequence: CDR1 SGHRS, CDR2 YFSETQ. CDR3: CASRGSGRTGELFF. DNA for the CDR3: TGCGCCAGCCGCGGCAGCGGGAGAACCGGGGAGCTGTTTTTT. The full variable domain, rest sourced from reference TRBV5-1 and TRBJ2-2, is KAGVTQTPRYLIKTRGQQVTLSCSPISGHRSVSWYQQTPGQGLQFLFEYFSETQRNKGNFPGRFSGRQFSNSRSEMNVSTLELGDSALYLCASRGSGRTGELFFGEGSRLTVL.

V gene TRBV7-6 combines with J gene TRBJ2-2; D not certain. CDR1 and CDR2 from the germline V gene are SGHVS and FNYEAQ. V lost 2 bases, J lost 5 bases, and 3 bases lay in between. This CDR3 is built from 12 residues. The CDR3 region is CASSLKTGELFF. As DNA, the CDR3 is TGTGCCAGCAGCTTAAAAACCGGGGAGCTGTTTTTT. Looking up the rest from reference TRBV7-6 and TRBJ2-2 gives the full variable domain: GAGVSQSPRYKVTKRGQDVALRCDPISGHVSLYWYRQALGQGPEFLTYFNYEAQQDKSGLPNDRFSAERPEGSISTLTIQRTEQRDSAMYRCASSLKTGELFFGEGSRLTVL.

This rearrangement joins TRBV7-9 to TRBJ2-1; 8 bases match TRBD1. This CDR3 spans 16 amino acids. The V gene's germline CDR1 is SEHNR and CDR2 FQNEAQ (reference sequence). V shed 4 bases, J shed 0 bases, and the junction held 5 bases outside the gene matches. As DNA, the CDR3 is TGTGCCAGCAGCTCACAGGGGGATGCCTCCTACAATGAGCAGTTCTTC. Translated: CASSSQGDASYNEQFF.

The rearrangement uses TRBV5-1 and TRBJ1-5; D gene ambiguous. V was cut by 2 bases and J by 8 bases, with 8 bases left in between. Germline assignment: CDR1 SGHRS and CDR2 YFSETQ. The CDR3 is 12 residues long. CDR3 sequence (DNA): TGCGCCAGCAGCTTAGACGGGGAGCCCCAGCATTTT. Residues: CASSLDGEPQHF. Full variable domain (outside the CDR3, taken from reference TRBV5-1 and TRBJ1-5): KAGVTQTPRYLIKTRGQQVTLSCSPISGHRSVSWYQQTPGQGLQFLFEYFSETQRNKGNFPGRFSGRQFSNSRSEMNVSTLELGDSALYLCASSLDGEPQHFGDGTRLSIL.

The J gene is TRBJ2-1, the V gene TRBV4-1; 7 positions agree with TRBD1. Per the germline V gene, CDR1 is MGHRA and CDR2 is YSYEKL. Trimming at V came to 1 base and at J to 7 bases, leaving 4 bases not matched to a gene. The CDR3 spans 14 residues. CDR3 in amino acids: CASSQATGENEQFF. CDR3 in DNA: TGCGCCAGCAGCCAAGCAACAGGGGAGAATGAGCAGTTCTTC.

V is TRBV20-1 and J is TRBJ2-7; D not resolved. CDR3 length: 10 amino acids. In germline, CDR1 is DFQATT, CDR2 SNEGSKA (reference sequence). V was pared by 7 bases and J by 9 bases, with 13 bases between. The CDR3 DNA reads as TGCAGTGTTTTGGGAACGGTGCAGTACTTC. Protein product: CSVLGTVQYF.

The V gene is TRBV19, the J gene TRBJ2-3; D may be TRBD2 (7 bases). The V and J ends lost 10 bases and 5 bases respectively, with 19 bases between them. The CDR3 has 14 amino acids. The V gene's germline CDR1 is LNHDA and CDR2 SQIVND (reference sequence). The chain's CDR3 is CATNLRGAGDTQYF. The DNA for the CDR3 is TGTGCCACCAACCTCCGGGGGGCTGGAGATACGCAGTATTTT.

J is TRBJ2-5 and V is TRBV6-5; 8 bases line up with TRBD1. J was trimmed by 9 bases and V by 4 bases; bases with no gene match: 7. The CDR3 sequence is 13 residues long. Germline-derived CDR1 and CDR2 are MNHEY and SVGAGI. The CDR3 coding sequence is TGTGCCAGCAGTTTAGGACAGGGACAGGCCCAGTACTTC. Translation: CASSLGQGQAQYF.

The chain uses TRBV11-2 and TRBJ2-1; 8 bases are shared with TRBD2. Trimming removed 5 bases from V and 7 bases from J; junction bases left unmatched: 4. CDR1 is SGHAT and CDR2 is FQNNGV in the germline V gene. The CDR3 is 13 residues long. The DNA for the CDR3 is TGTGCCAGCAGCGCCGGGGGGGGGAATGAGCAGTTCTTC. This codes for CASSAGGGNEQFF. Full variable domain (remainder filled in from reference TRBV11-2 and TRBJ2-1): EAGVAQSPRYKIIEKRQSVAFWCNPISGHATLYWYQQILGQGPKLLIQFQNNGVVDDSQLPKDRFSAERLKGVDSTLKIQPAKLEDSAVYLCASSAGGGNEQFFGPGTRLTVL.

The V gene is TRBV9, the J gene TRBJ1-2; D remains unclear. Germline V lookup: CDR1 SGDLS, CDR2 YYNGEE. CDR3 length equals 17 residues. Trimming pared 0 bases from V and 4 bases from J, leaving 19 bases between. This CDR3 reads CASSVGGRSSDAYGYTF. The CDR3 bases are TGTGCCAGCAGCGTAGGTGGCAGGTCGTCGGACGCCTATGGCTACACCTTC.

By share, this clone counts as large. The chain carries TRBV16 and TRBJ2-7; D remains unclear. The V end was cut by 4 bases, the J end by 1 base, with 2 bases between. Germline CDR1 reads KGHSY; CDR2 reads FQNENV. The CDR3 is made up of 11 amino acids. The CDR3 sequence is CASSPSYEQYF. The CDR3 DNA is TGTGCCAGCAGCCCTTCCTACGAGCAGTACTTC.

This clone was seen only once. The chain links TRBV5-1 to TRBJ2-5; 11 nucleotides line up with TRBD2. From germline, CDR1 is SGHRS and CDR2 YFSETQ. After removal of 4 bases from V and 5 bases from J, the junction contained 10 bases not matched to a gene. This CDR3 is built from 16 residues. The CDR3 DNA reads as TGCGCCAGCAGCCGACAACTAGCGGGAGATCTGGAGACCCAGTACTTC. Its translation is CASSRQLAGDLETQYF.

The chain couples TRBV5-1 to TRBJ1-1; 7 bases map to TRBD1. The CDR3 contains 16 residues. From germline, CDR1 is SGHRS and CDR2 YFSETQ. Trimming at V came to 4 bases and at J to 0 bases, leaving 9 bases not matched to a gene. The CDR3: CASSTEGQSLNTEAFF. The CDR3 region has the DNA TGCGCCAGCAGCACGGAGGGACAGAGCCTGAACACTGAAGCTTTCTTT.

The rearrangement joins TRBV6-4 to TRBJ2-7; a possible D gene is TRBD1 (5 bases). V lost 6 bases and J 0 bases, leaving 15 bases between the germline ends. The CDR3 is made up of 15 amino acids. Per germline, CDR1 MRHNA and CDR2 SNTAGT. The CDR3 sequence: CASSPVTGSSYEQYF. CDR3 nucleotides: TGTGCCAGCAGCCCTGTAACAGGAAGCTCCTACGAGCAGTACTTC.

J is TRBJ1-5 and V is TRBV5-6; TRBD1 matches at 7 bases. V was clipped by 1 base and J by 1 base; unmatched bases: 2. The germline gives CDR1 SGHDT, CDR2 YYEEEE. The CDR3 covers 15 residues. The CDR3 reads CASSLSGGSNQPQHF. The CDR3 nucleotides read TGTGCCAGCAGCTTGTCAGGGGGGAGCAATCAGCCCCAGCATTTT.

The genes are TRBV5-4 and TRBJ2-7; 12 nucleotides line up with TRBD2. CDR1 SGHNT and CDR2 YYREEE come from the germline V gene (reference sequence). CDR3 length: 14 residues. The ends lost 0 bases at V and 7 bases at J; junction bases unmatched: 2. The CDR3 reads CASSLASGRVEQYF. DNA for the CDR3: TGTGCCAGCAGCTTGGCTAGCGGGAGGGTTGAGCAGTACTTC.

The V gene is TRBV7-8, the J gene TRBJ2-1; D unresolved. Germline assignment: CDR1 SGHVS and CDR2 FQNEAQ. The germline V and J ends were trimmed by 1 base and 10 bases, with 17 bases remaining between them. The CDR3 has 15 residues. The CDR3 is CASSLVSEVWREQFF. CDR3 DNA sequence: TGTGCCAGCAGCTTAGTATCCGAGGTTTGGCGGGAGCAGTTCTTC.

The chain carries TRBV29-1 and TRBJ2-5; maybe TRBD1 (6 bases). Germline V gene lookup returns CDR1 SQVTM and CDR2 ANQGSEA. The CDR3 has 14 amino acids. The V and J ends lost 4 bases and 2 bases respectively, with 14 bases between them. CDR3 loop: CSVGGLGAQETQYF. DNA of the CDR3: TGCAGCGTTGGGGGGTTGGGGGCGCAAGAGACCCAGTACTTC.